This entry features one TCR beta chain sequence. Its antigen is unknown. The PCR used 60 Vbeta and 13 Jbeta primers. Profiled with immunoSEQ multiplex PCR; TCRdb holds only in-frame clones, not every one. The sample has 200,000 or so clones, over 60% seen once. The source of the sample is a study of cytomegalovirus exposure and HLA in healthy donors. Broader study findings: One later analysis reportedly identified an Asian-associated ancestry cluster that showed fewer N-insertions than the roughly 720-donor mean.

CDR1 and CDR2 (germline): SQVTM, ANQGSEA. The V end was cut by 0 bases, the J end by 4 bases, with 8 bases between. The length of the CDR3 is 13 residues. The chain couples TRBV29-1 to TRBJ2-3; TRBD2 might be the D (7 bases). Input material: PBMCs. This clonotype was obtained from a man younger than 30 in good health and CMV-seronegative. CDR3 region: CSVEEGGADTQYF. CDR3 coding DNA: TGCAGCGTTGAAGAAGGGGGGGCAGATACGCAGTATTTT.